Shown below are 15 T cell receptor beta chains from a single sample sequenced in a study of T cells in Graves' hyperthyroidism and ophthalmopathy. The investigators amplified TCR beta CDR3 regions from RNA transcripts. The study used the HTBI primer set for a first-round RT-PCR of the TCR CDR3. TCRdb called the multiplex PCR reads again in MiXCR, with one record for every CDR3 protein. The sample includes approximately 870,000 distinct CDR3 sequences, roughly 40% of them seen just once. The sequenced sample was blood. The receptor set was obtained from a man younger than 35 with Graves' hyperthyroidism.

V gene TRBV29-1 combines with J gene TRBJ2-7, with 7 bases matching TRBD1. The CDR3 totals 12 residues. The junction had 5 bases not matched to a gene; V was cut back by 6 bases and J by 3 bases. From germline, CDR1 is SQVTM and CDR2 ANQGSEA. The DNA for the CDR3 is TGCAGCGTAGGGACAGAGATCTACGAGCAGTACTTC. It yields the protein CSVGTEIYEQYF.

This clonotype was recorded many times. The chain combines TRBV9 with TRBJ1-1; D may be TRBD1 (5 bases). The ends were cut back, 2 bases at V and 6 bases at J, with 8 bases in the middle. CDR3 size: 12 residues. CDR1 is SGDLS and CDR2 is YYNGEE in the germline V gene. The CDR3 coding sequence is TGTGCCAGCAGCGTGATGGGGGCTGAAGCTTTCTTT. It translates to CASSVMGAEAFF.

This clonotype was counted a few times. The CDR3 sequence is CASSLRFGRNTEAFF. CDR3 sequence (DNA): TGTGCCAGCAGTTTACGTTTCGGCCGGAACACTGAAGCTTTCTTT. The V and J genes are TRBV12-3 or TRBV12-4 and TRBJ1-1; D uncertain. The length of the CDR3 is 15 residues. V was cut by 2 bases and J by 1 base, with 11 bases left in between.

This clonotype has a count of ten or more. This chain links TRBV10-2 with TRBJ1-1; 8 bases are a match to TRBD1. Per the germline V gene, CDR1 is WSHSY and CDR2 is SAAADI. The CDR3 runs 13 residues. The V gene end was trimmed by 7 bases and the J gene end by 5 bases; junction bases not matched to a gene: 6. The CDR3 DNA reads TGCGCCAGCAACACAGGGGGGAGAACTGAAGCTTTCTTT. This sequence encodes CASNTGGRTEAFF.

This clonotype was counted only a few times. The gene calls are TRBV12-3 or TRBV12-4 and TRBJ1-2; D uncertain. The CDR3 loop spans 12 amino acids. The V end lost 2 bases, the J end lost 6 bases, and 7 bases lay between the germline ends. The CDR3, as DNA: TGTGCCAGCAGTTTAAGCCTGGATGGCTACACCTTC. This sequence encodes CASSLSLDGYTF.

With respect to this clonotype: A much larger clone sits a single nucleotide away, making a read error possible. This chain links TRBV7-8 with TRBJ1-1, with 9 bases aligning to TRBD1. In germline, CDR1 is SGHVS, CDR2 FQNEAQ. This CDR3 region has 13 residues. Trimming removed 7 bases from V and 10 bases from J; junction bases left unmatched: 10. DNA of the CDR3: TGTGCCAGCAACCACATACAGGGGGCGAGAGCTTTCTTT. It is translated as CASNHIQGARAFF.

This clonotype was counted ten times or more. The chain joins TRBV2 to TRBJ2-5; possibly TRBD1 for D (5 bases). In germline, CDR1 is SNHLY, CDR2 FYNNEI. Between the trimmed V and J ends, which lost 4 bases and 0 bases, there was a span of 6 bases. This CDR3 comprises 13 residues. The CDR3 DNA sequence: TGTGCCAGCAGTGGACAGAACCAAGAGACCCAGTACTTC. Its protein product is CASSGQNQETQYF.

This clonotype was found many times. This chain links TRBV6-6 with TRBJ1-1; D uncertain. Germline CDR1 reads MNHNY; CDR2 reads SVGAGI (reference sequence). V lost 6 bases, J lost 1 base, and 9 bases lay in between. The CDR3 has 13 amino acids. The DNA for the CDR3 is TGTGCCAGCAGAACGAGGTGGAACACTGAAGCTTTCTTT. Amino acid sequence: CASRTRWNTEAFF.

At least ten counts were recorded for this clonotype. The chain recombines TRBV24-1 with TRBJ1-5, with no clear D. Trimming removed 9 bases at V and 6 bases at J, with 20 bases between. The CDR3 has 15 amino acids. CDR1 and CDR2 from the germline V gene are KGHDR and SFDVKD. The CDR3 DNA sequence: TGTGCCACCCCTTCCGGCGGCCGCGTTGGTCAGCCCCAGCATTTT. Translating gives CATPSGGRVGQPQHF.

The chain has TRBV27 and TRBJ1-1; TRBD1 might be the D (5 bases). CDR1 is MNHEY, CDR2 SMNVEV, per germline (reference sequence). Trimming pared 6 bases from V and 0 bases from J, leaving 17 bases between. The CDR3 length is 16 residues. CDR3 residues: CASSLGAAPLNTEAFF. The CDR3 DNA reads TGTGCCAGCAGCTTAGGGGCCGCTCCGCTGAACACTGAAGCTTTCTTT.

This clonotype showed up many times. V and J are TRBV9 and TRBJ2-2; D not certain. CDR1 is SGDLS and CDR2 is YYNGEE in the germline V gene. Trimming left V 1 base short and J 6 bases short, with 4 bases between. This CDR3 is built from 12 residues. The CDR3 nucleotides read TGTGCCAGCAGCGTACAGCCCGGGGAGCTGTTTTTT. Protein: CASSVQPGELFF. The whole variable domain, remainder taken from reference TRBV9 and TRBJ2-2, is DSGVTQTPKHLITATGQRVTLRCSPRSGDLSVYWYQQSLDQGLQFLIQYYNGEERAKGNILERFSAQQFPDLHSELNLSSLELGDSALYFCASSVQPGELFFGEGSRLTVL.

There are a few counts of this clonotype. This chain uses TRBV19 with TRBJ2-7, with TRBD2 matching 10 bases. The V segment lost 11 bases and the J segment 6 bases; nucleotides outside the gene matches: 7. The germline V gene has CDR1 LNHDA and CDR2 SQIVND (reference sequence). The length of the CDR3 is 12 residues. The CDR3 reads CASASGSLEQYF. In DNA form, the CDR3 reads TGTGCCTCGGCTAGCGGGAGTCTCGAGCAGTACTTC.

The genes are TRBV25-1 and TRBJ1-2; D is ambiguous. CDR3 length: 14 amino acids. The germline V and J ends were trimmed by 2 bases and 10 bases, with 17 bases remaining between them. The germline V gene encodes CDR1 MGHDK and CDR2 SYGVNS. In DNA form, the CDR3 reads TGTGCCAGCAGTGAAGTGCGAGGGCTCGAGTCCTACACCTTC. This sequence encodes CASSEVRGLESYTF.

The V and J genes are TRBV9 and TRBJ1-1, with no clear D. The CDR3 runs 14 residues. From germline, CDR1 is SGDLS and CDR2 YYNGEE. The V gene lost 4 bases and the J gene lost 1 base, with 11 bases spanning the gap. The CDR3 nucleotides read TGTGCCAGCAGCCAGGTCAGTCGGAACACTGAAGCTTTCTTT. It codes for CASSQVSRNTEAFF.

This chain joins TRBV20-1 and TRBJ2-2; 7 nucleotides line up with TRBD1. Germline V gene data show CDR1 as DFQATT and CDR2 as SNEGSKA (reference sequence). The CDR3 consists of 14 residues. The V segment lost 3 bases and the J segment 1 base; nucleotides outside the gene matches: 2. CDR3 residues: CSASTGENTGELFF. The CDR3 nucleotides read TGCAGTGCTAGCACAGGGGAGAACACCGGGGAGCTGTTTTTT.